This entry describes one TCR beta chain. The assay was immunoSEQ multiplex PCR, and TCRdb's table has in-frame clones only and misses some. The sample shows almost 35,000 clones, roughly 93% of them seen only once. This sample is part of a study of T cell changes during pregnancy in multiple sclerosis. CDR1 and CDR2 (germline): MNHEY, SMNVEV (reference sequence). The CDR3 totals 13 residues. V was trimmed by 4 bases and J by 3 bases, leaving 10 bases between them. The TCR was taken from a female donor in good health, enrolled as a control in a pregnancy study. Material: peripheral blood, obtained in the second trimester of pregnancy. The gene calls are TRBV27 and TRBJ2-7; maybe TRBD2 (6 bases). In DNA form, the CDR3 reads TGTGCCAGCAGTTACATCGGGGGCTACGAGCAGTACTTC. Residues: CASSYIGGYEQYF.